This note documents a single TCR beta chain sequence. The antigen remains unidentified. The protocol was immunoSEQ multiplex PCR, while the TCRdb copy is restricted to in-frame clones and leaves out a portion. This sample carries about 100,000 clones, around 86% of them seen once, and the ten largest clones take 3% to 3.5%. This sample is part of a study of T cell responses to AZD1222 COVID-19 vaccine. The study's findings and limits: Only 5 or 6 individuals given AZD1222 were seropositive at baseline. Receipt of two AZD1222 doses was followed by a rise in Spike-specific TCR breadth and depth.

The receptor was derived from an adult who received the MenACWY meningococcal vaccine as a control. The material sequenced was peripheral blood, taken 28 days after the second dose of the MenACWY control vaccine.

The CDR3 sequence: CASSQAHQGRFTEAFF. CDR3 DNA: TGTGCCAGCAGCCAAGCGCATCAGGGGAGGTTCACTGAAGCTTTCTTT. The chain couples TRBV3-1 (or the pseudogene TRBV3-2) to TRBJ1-1; TRBD1 might be the D (6 bases). Trimming shortened V by 1 base and J by 4 bases, and 16 bases separated the two germline ends. Germline V gives CDR1 LGHDT, CDR2 YNNKEL (reference sequence). This CDR3 region has 16 residues.